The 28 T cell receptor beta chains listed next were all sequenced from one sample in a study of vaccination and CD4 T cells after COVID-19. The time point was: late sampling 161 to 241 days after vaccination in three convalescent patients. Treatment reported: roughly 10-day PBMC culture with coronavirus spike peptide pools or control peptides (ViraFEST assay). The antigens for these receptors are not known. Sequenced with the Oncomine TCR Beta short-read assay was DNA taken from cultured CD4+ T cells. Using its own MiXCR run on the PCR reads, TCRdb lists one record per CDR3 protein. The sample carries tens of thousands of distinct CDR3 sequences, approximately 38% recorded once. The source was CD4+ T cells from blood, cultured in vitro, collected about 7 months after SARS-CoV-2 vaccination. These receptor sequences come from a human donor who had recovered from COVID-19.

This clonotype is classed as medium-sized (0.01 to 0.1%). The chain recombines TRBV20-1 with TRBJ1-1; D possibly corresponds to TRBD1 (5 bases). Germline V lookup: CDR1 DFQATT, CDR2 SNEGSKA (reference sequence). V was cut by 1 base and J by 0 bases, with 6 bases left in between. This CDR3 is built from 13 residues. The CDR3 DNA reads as TGCAGTGCTAGAGTGACAGTGAACACTGAAGCTTTCTTT. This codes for CSARVTVNTEAFF.

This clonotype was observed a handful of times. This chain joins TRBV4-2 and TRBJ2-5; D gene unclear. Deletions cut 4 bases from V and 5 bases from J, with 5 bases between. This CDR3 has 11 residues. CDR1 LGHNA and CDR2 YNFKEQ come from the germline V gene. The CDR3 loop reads CASSPAETQYF. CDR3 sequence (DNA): TGTGCCAGCAGCCCGGCGGAGACCCAGTACTTC.

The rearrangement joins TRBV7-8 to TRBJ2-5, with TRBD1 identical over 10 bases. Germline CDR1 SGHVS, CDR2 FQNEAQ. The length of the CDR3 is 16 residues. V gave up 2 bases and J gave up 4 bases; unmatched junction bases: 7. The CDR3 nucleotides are TGTGCCAGCAGCTTATGGACAGGGGGGAAAAGAGAGACCCAGTACTTC. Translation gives CASSLWTGGKRETQYF.

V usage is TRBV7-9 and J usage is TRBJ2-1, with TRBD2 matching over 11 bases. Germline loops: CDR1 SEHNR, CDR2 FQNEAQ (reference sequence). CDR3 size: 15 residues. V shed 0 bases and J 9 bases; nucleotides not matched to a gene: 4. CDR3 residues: CASSLALAGEVEQFF. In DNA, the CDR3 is TGTGCCAGCAGCTTAGCACTAGCGGGAGAGGTTGAGCAGTTCTTC.

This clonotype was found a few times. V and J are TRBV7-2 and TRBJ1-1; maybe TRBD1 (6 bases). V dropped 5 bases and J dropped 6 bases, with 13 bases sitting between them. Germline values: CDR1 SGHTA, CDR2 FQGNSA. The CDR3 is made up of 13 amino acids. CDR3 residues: CASSPRGASEAFF. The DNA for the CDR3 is TGTGCCAGCAGCCCGCGGGGGGCTTCTGAAGCTTTCTTT.

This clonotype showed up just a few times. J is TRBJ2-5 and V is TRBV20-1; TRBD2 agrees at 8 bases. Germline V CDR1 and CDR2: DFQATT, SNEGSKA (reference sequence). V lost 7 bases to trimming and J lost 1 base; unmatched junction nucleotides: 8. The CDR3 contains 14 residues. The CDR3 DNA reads TGCAGTGTCTTAGCGGGACGGTCCCAAGAGACCCAGTACTTC. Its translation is CSVLAGRSQETQYF.

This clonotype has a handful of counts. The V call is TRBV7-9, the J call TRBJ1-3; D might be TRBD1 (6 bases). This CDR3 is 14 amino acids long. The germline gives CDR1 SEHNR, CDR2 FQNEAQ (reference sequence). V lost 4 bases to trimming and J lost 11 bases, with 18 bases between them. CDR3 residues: CASSSQQGPLAIYF. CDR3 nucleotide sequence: TGTGCCAGCAGCTCGCAACAGGGACCCCTGGCCATATATTTT.

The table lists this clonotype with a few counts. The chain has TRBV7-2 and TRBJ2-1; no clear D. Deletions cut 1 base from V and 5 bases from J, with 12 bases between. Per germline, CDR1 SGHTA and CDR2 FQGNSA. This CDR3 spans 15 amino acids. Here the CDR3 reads CASSLVGESNNEQFF. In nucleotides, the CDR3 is TGTGCCAGCAGCTTAGTAGGTGAATCGAACAATGAGCAGTTCTTC. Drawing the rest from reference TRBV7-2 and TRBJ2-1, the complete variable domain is GAGVSQSPSNKVTEKGKDVELRCDPISGHTALYWYRQSLGQGLEFLIYFQGNSAPDKSGLPSDRFSAERTGGSVSTLTIQRTQQEDSAVYLCASSLVGESNNEQFFGPGTRLTVL.

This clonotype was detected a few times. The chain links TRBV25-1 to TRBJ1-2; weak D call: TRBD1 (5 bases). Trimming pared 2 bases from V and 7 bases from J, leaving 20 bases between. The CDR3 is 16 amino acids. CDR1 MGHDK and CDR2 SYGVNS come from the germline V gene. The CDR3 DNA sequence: TGTGCCAGCAGTGAAGCCGGGCAGGGAGGCCTTGCTGGCTACACCTTC. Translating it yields CASSEAGQGGLAGYTF.

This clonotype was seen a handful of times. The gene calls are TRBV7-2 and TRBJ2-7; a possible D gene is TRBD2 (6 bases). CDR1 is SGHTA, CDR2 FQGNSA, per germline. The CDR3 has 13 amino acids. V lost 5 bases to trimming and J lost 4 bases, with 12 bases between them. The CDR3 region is CASSLGTEYEQYF. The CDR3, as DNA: TGTGCCAGCAGCCTGGGGACTGAATACGAGCAGTACTTC.

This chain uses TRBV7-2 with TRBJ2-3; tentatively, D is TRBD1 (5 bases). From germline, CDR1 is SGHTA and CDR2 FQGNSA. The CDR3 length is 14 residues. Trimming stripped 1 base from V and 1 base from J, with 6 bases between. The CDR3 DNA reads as TGTGCCAGCAGCTTAGAAGGGGGCACAGATACGCAGTATTTT. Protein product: CASSLEGGTDTQYF.

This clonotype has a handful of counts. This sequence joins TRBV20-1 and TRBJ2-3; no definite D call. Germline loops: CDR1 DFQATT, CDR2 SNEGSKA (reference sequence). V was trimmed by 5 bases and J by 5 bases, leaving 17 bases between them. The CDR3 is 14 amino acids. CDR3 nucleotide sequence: TGCAGTGCTCGCAGTGGGTGGTACGGAGATACGCAGTATTTT. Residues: CSARSGWYGDTQYF.

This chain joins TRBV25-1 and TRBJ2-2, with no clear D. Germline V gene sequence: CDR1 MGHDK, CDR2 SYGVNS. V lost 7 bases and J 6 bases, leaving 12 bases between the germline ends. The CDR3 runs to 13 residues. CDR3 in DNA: TGTGCCAGCATGGCCAGTACTCCCGGGGAGCTGTTTTTT. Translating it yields CASMASTPGELFF.

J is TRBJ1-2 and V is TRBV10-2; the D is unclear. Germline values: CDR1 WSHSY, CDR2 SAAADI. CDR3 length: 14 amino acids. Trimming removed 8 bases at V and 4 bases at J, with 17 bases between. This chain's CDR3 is CASSPRATVYGYTF. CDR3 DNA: TGCGCCAGCTCACCCCGGGCGACGGTCTATGGCTACACCTTC.

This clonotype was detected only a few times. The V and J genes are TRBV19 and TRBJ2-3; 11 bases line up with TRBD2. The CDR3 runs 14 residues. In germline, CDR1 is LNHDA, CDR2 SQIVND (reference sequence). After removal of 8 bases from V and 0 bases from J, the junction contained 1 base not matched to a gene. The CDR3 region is CASGTSGSTDTQYF. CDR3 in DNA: TGTGCCAGTGGGACTAGCGGTAGCACAGATACGCAGTATTTT.

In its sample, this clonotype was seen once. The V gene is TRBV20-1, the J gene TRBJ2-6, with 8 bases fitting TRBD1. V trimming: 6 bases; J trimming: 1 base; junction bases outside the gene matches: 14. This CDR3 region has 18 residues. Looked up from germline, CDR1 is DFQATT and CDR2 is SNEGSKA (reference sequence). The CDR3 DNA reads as TGCAGTGCCCTAAAAGGACAGGGCCTTTTATCTGGGGCCAACGTCCTGACTTTC. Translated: CSALKGQGLLSGANVLTF.

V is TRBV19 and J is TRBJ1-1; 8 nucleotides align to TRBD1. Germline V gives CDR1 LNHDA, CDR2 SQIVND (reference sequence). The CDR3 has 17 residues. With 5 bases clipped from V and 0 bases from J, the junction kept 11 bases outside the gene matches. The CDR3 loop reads CASSPTDREGVNTEAFF. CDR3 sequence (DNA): TGTGCCAGTAGTCCAACGGACAGGGAAGGGGTGAACACTGAAGCTTTCTTT.

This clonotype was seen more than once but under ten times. This CDR3 reads CSARDYGRAGELFF. DNA of the CDR3: TGCAGTGCTAGAGATTACGGGAGAGCCGGGGAGCTGTTTTTT. The chain combines TRBV20-1 with TRBJ2-2; TRBD2 is a possible D gene (6 bases). The CDR3 covers 14 residues. Trimming took 0 bases from V and 6 from J, leaving 11 bases between them. Germline loops: CDR1 DFQATT, CDR2 SNEGSKA (reference sequence).

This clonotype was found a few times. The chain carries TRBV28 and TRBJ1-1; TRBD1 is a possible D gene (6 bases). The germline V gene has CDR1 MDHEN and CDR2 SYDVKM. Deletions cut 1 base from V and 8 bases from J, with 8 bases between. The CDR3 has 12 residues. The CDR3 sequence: CASSLYREEAFF. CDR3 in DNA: TGTGCCAGCAGTTTATACAGGGAAGAAGCTTTCTTT.

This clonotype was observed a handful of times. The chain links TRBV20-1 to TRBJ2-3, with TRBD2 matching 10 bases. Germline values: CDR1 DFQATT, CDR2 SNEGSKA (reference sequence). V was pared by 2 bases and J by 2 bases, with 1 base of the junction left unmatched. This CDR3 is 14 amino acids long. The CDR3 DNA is TGCAGTGCTAGACTAGCGGGAGTCACAGATACGCAGTATTTT. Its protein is CSARLAGVTDTQYF.

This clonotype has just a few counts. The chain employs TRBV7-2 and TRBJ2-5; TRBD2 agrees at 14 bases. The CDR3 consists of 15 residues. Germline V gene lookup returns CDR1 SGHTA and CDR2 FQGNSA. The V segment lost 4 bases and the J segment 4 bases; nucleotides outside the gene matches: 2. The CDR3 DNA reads TGTGCCAGCAGCTGGGGACTAGCGGGAGCAGAGACCCAGTACTTC. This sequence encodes CASSWGLAGAETQYF.

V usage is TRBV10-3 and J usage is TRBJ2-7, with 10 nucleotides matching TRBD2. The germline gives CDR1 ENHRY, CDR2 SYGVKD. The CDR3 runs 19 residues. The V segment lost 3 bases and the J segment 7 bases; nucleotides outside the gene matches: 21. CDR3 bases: TGTGCCATCAGTGACGGTTTTACTAGCGGGACGGGGCTCAGGGGTGAGCAGTACTTC. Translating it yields CAISDGFTSGTGLRGEQYF.

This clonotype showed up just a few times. CDR3 residues: CASSFMGRRAGQPQHF. The CDR3 DNA sequence: TGTGCCAGCAGTTTCATGGGCCGAAGAGCGGGCCAGCCCCAGCATTTT. The J gene is TRBJ1-5, the V gene TRBV28; D gene unclear. This CDR3 is 16 amino acids long. The germline V gene has CDR1 MDHEN and CDR2 SYDVKM. Trimming cost V 3 bases and J 7 bases, with 19 bases left between them.

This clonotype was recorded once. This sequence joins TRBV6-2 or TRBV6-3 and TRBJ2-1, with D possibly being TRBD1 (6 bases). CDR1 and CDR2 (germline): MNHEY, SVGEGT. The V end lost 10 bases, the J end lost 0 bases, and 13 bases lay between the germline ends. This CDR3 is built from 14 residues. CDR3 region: CATRKTGSYNEQFF. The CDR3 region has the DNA TGTGCCACCAGAAAGACAGGCTCCTACAATGAGCAGTTCTTC.

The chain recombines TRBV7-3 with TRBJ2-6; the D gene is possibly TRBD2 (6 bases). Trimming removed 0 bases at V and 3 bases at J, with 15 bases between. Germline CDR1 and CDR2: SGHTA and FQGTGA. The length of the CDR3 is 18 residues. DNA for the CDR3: TGTGCCAGCAGCTTAACGTCCGGGGCCGGGAGTGGGGCCAACGTCCTGACTTTC. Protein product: CASSLTSGAGSGANVLTF.

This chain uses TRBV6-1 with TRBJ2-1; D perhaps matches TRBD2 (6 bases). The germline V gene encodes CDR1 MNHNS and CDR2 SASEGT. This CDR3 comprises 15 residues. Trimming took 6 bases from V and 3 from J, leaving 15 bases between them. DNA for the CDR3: TGTGCCAGCAGATTGGGAGGCGACCGCTACAATGAGCAGTTCTTC. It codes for CASRLGGDRYNEQFF.

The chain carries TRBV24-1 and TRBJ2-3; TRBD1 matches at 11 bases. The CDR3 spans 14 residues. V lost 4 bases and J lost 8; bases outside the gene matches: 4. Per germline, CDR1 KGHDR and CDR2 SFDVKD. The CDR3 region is CATSDRTGGITQYF. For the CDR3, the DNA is TGTGCCACCAGTGACAGGACAGGGGGCATTACGCAGTATTTT.

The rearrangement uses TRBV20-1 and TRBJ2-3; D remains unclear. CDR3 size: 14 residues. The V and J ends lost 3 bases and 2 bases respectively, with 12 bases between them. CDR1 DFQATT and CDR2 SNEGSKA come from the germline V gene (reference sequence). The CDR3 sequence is CSASKDSPTDTQYF. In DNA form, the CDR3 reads TGCAGTGCTAGTAAGGATTCCCCCACAGATACGCAGTATTTT.